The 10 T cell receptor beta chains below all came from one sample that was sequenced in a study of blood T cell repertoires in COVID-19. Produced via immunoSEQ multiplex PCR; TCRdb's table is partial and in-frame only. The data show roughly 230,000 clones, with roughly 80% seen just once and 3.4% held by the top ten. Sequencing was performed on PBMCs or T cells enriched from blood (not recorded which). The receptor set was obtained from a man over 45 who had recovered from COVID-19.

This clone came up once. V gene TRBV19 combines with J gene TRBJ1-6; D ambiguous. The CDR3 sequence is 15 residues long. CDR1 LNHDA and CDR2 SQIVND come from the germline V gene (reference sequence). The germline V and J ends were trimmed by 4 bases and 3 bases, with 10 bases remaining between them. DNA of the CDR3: TGTGCCAGTAGTACCCGACAAGGCTATAATTCACCCCTCCACTTT. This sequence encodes CASSTRQGYNSPLHF.

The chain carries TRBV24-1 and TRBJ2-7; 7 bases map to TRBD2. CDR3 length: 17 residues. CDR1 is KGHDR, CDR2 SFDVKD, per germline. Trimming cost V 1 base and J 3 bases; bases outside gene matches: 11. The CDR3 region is CATSDFVSSTSRYEQYF. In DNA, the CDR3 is TGTGCCACCAGTGATTTTGTATCATCGACTAGCCGCTACGAGCAGTACTTC.

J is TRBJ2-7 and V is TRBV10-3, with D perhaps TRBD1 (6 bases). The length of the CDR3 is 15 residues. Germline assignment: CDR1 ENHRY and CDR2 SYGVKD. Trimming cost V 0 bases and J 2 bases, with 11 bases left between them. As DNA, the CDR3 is TGTGCCATCAGTGAGTCCGCGACAGGACCCTACGAGCAGTACTTC. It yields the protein CAISESATGPYEQYF.

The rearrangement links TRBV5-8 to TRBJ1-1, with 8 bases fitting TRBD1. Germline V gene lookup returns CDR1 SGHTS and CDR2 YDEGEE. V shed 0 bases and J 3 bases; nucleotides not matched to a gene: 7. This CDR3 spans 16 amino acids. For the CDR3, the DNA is TGTGCCAGCAGCTTGGAGGGACAGGCCTTTTACACTGAAGCTTTCTTT. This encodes CASSLEGQAFYTEAFF.

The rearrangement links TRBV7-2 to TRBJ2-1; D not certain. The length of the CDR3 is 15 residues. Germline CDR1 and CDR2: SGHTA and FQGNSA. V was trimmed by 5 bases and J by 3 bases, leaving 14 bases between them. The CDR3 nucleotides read TGTGCCAGCAGCCCCCTACGGGTACTCTACAATGAGCAGTTCTTC. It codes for CASSPLRVLYNEQFF.

The CDR3 sequence: CASRPQGFGGYTF. The CDR3 nucleotides are TGTGCCAGCAGACCACAGGGTTTCGGTGGCTACACCTTC. The chain joins TRBV12-3 or TRBV12-4 to TRBJ1-2; possibly TRBD1 for D (6 bases). The CDR3 runs 13 residues. Between the trimmed V and J ends, which lost 6 bases and 7 bases, there was a span of 15 bases.

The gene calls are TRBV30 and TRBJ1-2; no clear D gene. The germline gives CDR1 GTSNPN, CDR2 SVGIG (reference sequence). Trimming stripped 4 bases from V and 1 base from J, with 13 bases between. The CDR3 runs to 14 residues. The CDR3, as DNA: TGTGCCTGGATCTGGGCGCTGGGTAACTATGGCTACACCTTC. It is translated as CAWIWALGNYGYTF.

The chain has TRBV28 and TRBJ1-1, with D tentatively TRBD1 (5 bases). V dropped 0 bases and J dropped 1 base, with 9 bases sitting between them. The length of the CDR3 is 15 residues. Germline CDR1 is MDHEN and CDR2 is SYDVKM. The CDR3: CASSLWEQGNTEAFF. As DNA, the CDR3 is TGTGCCAGCAGTTTATGGGAGCAGGGGAACACTGAAGCTTTCTTT.

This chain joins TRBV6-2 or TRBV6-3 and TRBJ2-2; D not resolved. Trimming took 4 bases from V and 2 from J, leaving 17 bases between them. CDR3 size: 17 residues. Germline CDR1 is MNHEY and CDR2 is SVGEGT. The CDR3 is CASSLTPPGYNTGELFF. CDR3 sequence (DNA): TGTGCCAGCAGTTTAACCCCCCCCGGGTACAACACCGGGGAGCTGTTTTTT.

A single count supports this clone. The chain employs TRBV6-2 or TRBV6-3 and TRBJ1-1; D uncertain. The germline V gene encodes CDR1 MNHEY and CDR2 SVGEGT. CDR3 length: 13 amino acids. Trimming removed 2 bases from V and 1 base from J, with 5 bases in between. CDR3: CASSYGGNTEAFF. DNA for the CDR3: TGTGCCAGCAGTTACGGCGGGAACACTGAAGCTTTCTTT.